This T cell receptor beta chain is drawn from a study of blood T cell repertoires in COVID-19 (dated by TCRdb to 2018 to 2021). Turning to the overall study: Collaborator samples came from the United States, Italy and Spain and covered acute and convalescent phases of COVID-19. The material from the prospective study consisted of cDNA or gDNA derived from T cells, B-cell-depleted T cells, or PBMCs. The dataset comprised deeply sampled blood TCRbeta repertoires from subjects exposed to, actively infected with, or recovered from COVID-19. The repertoires were released in a freely available public database meant as a resource for research on the immune response to SARS-CoV-2. The samples were drawn from the first 160 participants of the ongoing ImmuneRACE study and from 950 to 1,500 subjects provided by 6 global collaborators. Nearly every sample came with metadata listing a de-identified subject ID, COVID-19 status, age in years and sex. Where available, HLA class I and class II types were taken from metadata supplied by the sample provider and were not determined by assay-based typing. Overall study results and their limits: The quantity of clinical and demographic metadata differed by source and by participant and was supplied without curation.

Participants in the prospective study were enrolled through a virtual design, were aged about 18 to 90 years, and lived in approximately 24 United States geographic areas. To assign participants to cohorts, the prospective study relied on clinical history that participants themselves reported in a screening survey and a study questionnaire. Exposed participants were defined as having been in contact with someone with a PCR-confirmed or clinician-diagnosed COVID-19 case within 2 weeks of study entry. In the prospective study, mobile phlebotomists collected whole blood, serum and a nasopharyngeal or oropharyngeal swab from each participant. Prospective study participants could optionally give additional blood draws and questionnaires over a roughly 2-month period. Prospective study blood samples were shipped either frozen or at room temperature before DNA extraction. TCRbeta CDR3 regions were amplified from genomic DNA by means of the immunoSEQ Assay, a bias-controlled multiplex PCR. As for the original processing: The number of nucleated cells in each sample was estimated by amplification of reference gene primers within the assay. To quantify the absolute abundance of each unique TCRbeta CDR3 rearrangement, sequence reads were collapsed and filtered. For each sample, productive Simpson clonality was calculated by taking the square root of Simpson's diversity index across productive rearrangements. The immuneACCESS repertoire file appears here via TCRdb, limited to in-frame rearrangements. These files lack a portion of the clones; in checked studies, under half of the deficit traces to unresolved V genes, and the cause of the others is not known. The D gene and trimming were derived from the DNA, and the V and J assignments and clone size from that table. The sample includes 210,000 or so clones, with under 90% observed a single time. Roughly 5% of the sample is taken by the ten largest.

For this clone: What this receptor recognizes is not known. No much larger clonotype is one base removed from it; base qualities were not supplied. The same CDR3 arises from other DNA sequences in this sample as well.

Sequenced material: PBMCs or T cells enriched from blood (not recorded which). The receptor was isolated from a woman aged 45 to 65 who had been exposed to COVID-19.

This receptor carries the CDR3 CASSPTGNTEAFF. The sequenced DNA: TGTGCCAGCAGCCCGACAGGTAACACTGAAGCTTTCTTT. The rearranged chain carries TRBV3-1 (or the pseudogene TRBV3-2) and TRBJ1-1; TRBD1 might be the D gene, on 6 matching bases. CDR1 LGHDT and CDR2 YNNKEL were looked up in the germline V gene (reference sequence). The CDR3 holds 13 amino acids from the cysteine to the phenylalanine. The sequence is cut down to CDR3 DNA, 39 bases in frame from base 1. At the junction V is shortened by 4 bases and J by 2 bases, with 8 bases in between.